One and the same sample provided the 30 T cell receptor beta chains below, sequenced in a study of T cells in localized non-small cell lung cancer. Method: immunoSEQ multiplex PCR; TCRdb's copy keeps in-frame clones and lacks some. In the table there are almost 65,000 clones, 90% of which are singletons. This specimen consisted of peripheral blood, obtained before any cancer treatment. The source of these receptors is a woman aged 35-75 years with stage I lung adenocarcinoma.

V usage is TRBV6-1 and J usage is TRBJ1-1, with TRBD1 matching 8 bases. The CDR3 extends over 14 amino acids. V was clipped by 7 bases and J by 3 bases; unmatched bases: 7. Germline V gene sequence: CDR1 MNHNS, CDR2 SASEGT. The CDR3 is CASTGQGRDTEAFF. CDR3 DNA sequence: TGTGCCAGCACTGGACAGGGAAGGGACACTGAAGCTTTCTTT.

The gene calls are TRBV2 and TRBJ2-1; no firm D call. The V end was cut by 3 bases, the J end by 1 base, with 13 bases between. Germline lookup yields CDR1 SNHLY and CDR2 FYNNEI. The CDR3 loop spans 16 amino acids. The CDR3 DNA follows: TGTGCCAGCAGTGACCTAAGAACCGGGTCCTACAATGAGCAGTTCTTC. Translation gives CASSDLRTGSYNEQFF.

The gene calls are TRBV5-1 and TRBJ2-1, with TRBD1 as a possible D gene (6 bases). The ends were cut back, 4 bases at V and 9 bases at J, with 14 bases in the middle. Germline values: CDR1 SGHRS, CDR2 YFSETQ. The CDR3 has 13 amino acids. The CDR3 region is CASSPQGLPEQFF. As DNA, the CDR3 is TGCGCCAGCAGCCCACAGGGTCTCCCTGAGCAGTTCTTC.

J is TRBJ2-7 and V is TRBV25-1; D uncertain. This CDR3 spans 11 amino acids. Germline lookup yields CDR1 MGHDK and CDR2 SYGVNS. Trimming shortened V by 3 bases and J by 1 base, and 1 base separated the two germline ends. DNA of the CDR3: TGTGCCAGCAGTGAGTCCTACGAGCAGTACTTC. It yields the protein CASSESYEQYF.

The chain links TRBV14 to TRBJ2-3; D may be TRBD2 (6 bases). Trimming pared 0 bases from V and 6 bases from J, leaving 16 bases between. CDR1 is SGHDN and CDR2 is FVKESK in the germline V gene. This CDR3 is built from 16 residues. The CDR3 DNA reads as TGTGCCAGCAGCCAAGAAGGGACTTCCAGTATTGATACGCAGTATTTT. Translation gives CASSQEGTSSIDTQYF.

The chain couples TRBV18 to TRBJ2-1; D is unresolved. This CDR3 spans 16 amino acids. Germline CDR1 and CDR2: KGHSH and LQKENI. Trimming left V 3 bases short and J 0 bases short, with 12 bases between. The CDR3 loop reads CASSPSQVSSYNEQFF. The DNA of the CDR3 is TGTGCCAGCTCACCCAGCCAGGTCAGCTCCTACAATGAGCAGTTCTTC.

The CDR3 is CASSLLNAGYEQYF. CDR3 DNA: TGCGCCAGCAGCTTGTTGAACGCAGGGTACGAGCAGTACTTC. V usage is TRBV5-1 and J usage is TRBJ2-7; D is perhaps TRBD1 (5 bases). Germline V CDR1 and CDR2: SGHRS, YFSETQ. This CDR3 has 14 amino acids. Trimming shortened V by 1 base and J by 4 bases, and 12 bases separated the two germline ends. Supplemented by reference TRBV5-1 and TRBJ2-7, the full variable domain reads KAGVTQTPRYLIKTRGQQVTLSCSPISGHRSVSWYQQTPGQGLQFLFEYFSETQRNKGNFPGRFSGRQFSNSRSEMNVSTLELGDSALYLCASSLLNAGYEQYFGPGTRLTVT.

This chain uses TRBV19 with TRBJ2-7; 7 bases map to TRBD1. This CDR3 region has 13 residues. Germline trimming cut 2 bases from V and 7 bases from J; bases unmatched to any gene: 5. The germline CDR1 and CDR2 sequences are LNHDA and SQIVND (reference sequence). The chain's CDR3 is CASSIHRGGEQYF. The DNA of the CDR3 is TGTGCCAGTAGTATACACAGGGGTGGAGAGCAGTACTTC. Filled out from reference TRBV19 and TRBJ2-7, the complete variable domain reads DGGITQSPKYLFRKEGQNVTLSCEQNLNHDAMYWYRQDPGQGLRLIYYSQIVNDFQKGDIAEGYSVSREKKESFPLTVTSAQKNPTAFYLCASSIHRGGEQYFGPGTRLTVT.

The CDR3 bases are TGTGCCAGCAGCACCGAGGCGAGGAGGGATGGGGGCTACACCTTC. It codes for CASSTEARRDGGYTF. The V call is TRBV7-2, the J call TRBJ1-2; D uncertain. CDR3 length equals 15 residues. Germline V gives CDR1 SGHTA, CDR2 FQGNSA. Trimming stripped 5 bases from V and 8 bases from J, with 21 bases between.

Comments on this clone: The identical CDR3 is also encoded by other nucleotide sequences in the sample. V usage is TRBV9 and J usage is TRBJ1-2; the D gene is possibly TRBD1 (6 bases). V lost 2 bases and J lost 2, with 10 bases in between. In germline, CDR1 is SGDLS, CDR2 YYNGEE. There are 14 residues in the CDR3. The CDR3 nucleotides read TGTGCCAGCAGCGTCGGGGGGCGGAACTATGGCTACACCTTC. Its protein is CASSVGGRNYGYTF.

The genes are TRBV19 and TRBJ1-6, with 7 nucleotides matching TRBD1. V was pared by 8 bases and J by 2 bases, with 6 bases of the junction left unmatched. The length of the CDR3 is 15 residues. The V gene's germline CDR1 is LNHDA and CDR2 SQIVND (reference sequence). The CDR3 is CASSTGVTYNSPLHF. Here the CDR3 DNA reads TGTGCCAGTTCAACAGGGGTAACCTATAATTCACCCCTCCACTTT. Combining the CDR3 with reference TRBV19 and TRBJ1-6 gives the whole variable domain DGGITQSPKYLFRKEGQNVTLSCEQNLNHDAMYWYRQDPGQGLRLIYYSQIVNDFQKGDIAEGYSVSREKKESFPLTVTSAQKNPTAFYLCASSTGVTYNSPLHFGNGTRLTVT.

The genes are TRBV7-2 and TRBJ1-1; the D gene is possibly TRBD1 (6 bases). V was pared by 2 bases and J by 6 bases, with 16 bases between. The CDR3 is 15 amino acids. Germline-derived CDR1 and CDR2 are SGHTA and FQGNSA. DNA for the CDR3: TGTGCCAGCAGCTTATCCGGGACACCCGTAGCTGAAGCTTTCTTT. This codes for CASSLSGTPVAEAFF.

The CDR3 reads CASGRQGEGTEAFF. CDR3 bases: TGTGCCAGTGGTCGACAGGGAGAAGGTACTGAAGCTTTCTTT. The chain has TRBV19 and TRBJ1-1, with 7 bases identical to TRBD1. This CDR3 has 14 residues. CDR1 and CDR2 (germline): LNHDA, SQIVND (reference sequence). J was trimmed by 5 bases and V by 8 bases; bases with no gene match: 11.

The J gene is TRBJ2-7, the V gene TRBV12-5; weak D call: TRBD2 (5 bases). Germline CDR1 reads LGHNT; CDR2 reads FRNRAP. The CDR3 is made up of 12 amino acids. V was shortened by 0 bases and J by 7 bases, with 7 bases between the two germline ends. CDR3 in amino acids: CASGLVPGEQYF. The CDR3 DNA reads TGTGCTAGTGGTTTGGTACCGGGGGAGCAGTACTTC. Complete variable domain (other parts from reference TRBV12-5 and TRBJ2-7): DARVTQTPRHKVTEMGQEVTMRCQPILGHNTVFWYRQTMMQGLELLAYFRNRAPLDDSGMPKDRFSAEMPDATLATLKIQPSEPRDSAVYFCASGLVPGEQYFGPGTRLTVT.

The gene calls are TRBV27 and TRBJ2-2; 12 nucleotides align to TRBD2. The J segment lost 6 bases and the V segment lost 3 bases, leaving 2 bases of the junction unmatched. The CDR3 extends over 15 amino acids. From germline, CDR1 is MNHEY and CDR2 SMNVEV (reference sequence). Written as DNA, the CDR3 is TGTGCCAGCAGTTTTTGGACTAGCGGGGCCGGGGAGCTGTTTTTT. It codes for CASSFWTSGAGELFF.

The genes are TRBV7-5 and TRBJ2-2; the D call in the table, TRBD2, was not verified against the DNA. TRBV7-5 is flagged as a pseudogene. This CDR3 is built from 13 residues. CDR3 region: CASSFPFSGELFF. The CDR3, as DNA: TGTGCCAGCAGCTTTCCTTTTTCCGGGGAGCTGTTTTTT.

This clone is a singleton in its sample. The CDR3 bases are TGTGCCAGCAGTTTCGGGGGACAGGCCTACGAGCAGTACTTC. It yields the protein CASSFGGQAYEQYF. This chain links TRBV27 with TRBJ2-7, with 8 bases lining up with TRBD1. This CDR3 comprises 14 residues. V dropped 3 bases and J dropped 2; count of bases not matched to a gene: 3. Looked up from germline, CDR1 is MNHEY and CDR2 is SMNVEV (reference sequence).

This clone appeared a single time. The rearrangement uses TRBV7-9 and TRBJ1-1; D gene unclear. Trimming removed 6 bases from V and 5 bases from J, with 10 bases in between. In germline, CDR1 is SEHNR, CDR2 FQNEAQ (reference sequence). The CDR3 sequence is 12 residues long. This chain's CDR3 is CASRKTGTEAFF. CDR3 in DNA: TGTGCCAGCAGAAAAACCGGGACTGAAGCTTTCTTT.

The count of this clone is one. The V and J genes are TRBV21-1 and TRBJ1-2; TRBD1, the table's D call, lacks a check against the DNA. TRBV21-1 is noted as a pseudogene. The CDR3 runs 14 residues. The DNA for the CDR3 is TGTGCCAGCAGGGGACAAGGCATAGGCTATGGCTACACCTTC. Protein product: CASRGQGIGYGYTF.

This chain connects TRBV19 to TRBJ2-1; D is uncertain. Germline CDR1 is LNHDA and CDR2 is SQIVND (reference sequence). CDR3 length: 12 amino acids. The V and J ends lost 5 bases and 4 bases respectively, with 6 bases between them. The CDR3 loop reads CASSWQYNEQFF. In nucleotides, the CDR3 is TGTGCCAGTAGTTGGCAGTACAATGAGCAGTTCTTC.

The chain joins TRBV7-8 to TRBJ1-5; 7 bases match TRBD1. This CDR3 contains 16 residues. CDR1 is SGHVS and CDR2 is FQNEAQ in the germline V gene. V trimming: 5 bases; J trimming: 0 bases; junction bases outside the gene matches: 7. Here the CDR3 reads CASSPRTGLSNQPQHF. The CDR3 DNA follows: TGTGCCAGCAGCCCTCGGACAGGTCTTAGCAATCAGCCCCAGCATTTT.

The CDR3 DNA reads TGTGCCAGCAGCTTGGGGCTACGTGGTACTGGGGCGGGGGCAGATACGCAGTATTTT. Its translation is CASSLGLRGTGAGADTQYF. The V and J genes are TRBV5-5 and TRBJ2-3, with TRBD2 matching over 7 bases. The CDR3 is 19 amino acids. Germline CDR1 and CDR2: SGHKS and YYEKEE (reference sequence). With V trimmed by 0 bases and J by 4 bases, 17 bases remained unmatched.

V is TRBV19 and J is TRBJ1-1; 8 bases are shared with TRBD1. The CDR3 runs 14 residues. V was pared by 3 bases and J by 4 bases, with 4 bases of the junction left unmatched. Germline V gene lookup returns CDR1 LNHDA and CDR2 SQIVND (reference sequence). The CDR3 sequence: CASSITGGGTEAFF. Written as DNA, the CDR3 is TGTGCCAGTAGTATTACAGGGGGTGGCACTGAAGCTTTCTTT.

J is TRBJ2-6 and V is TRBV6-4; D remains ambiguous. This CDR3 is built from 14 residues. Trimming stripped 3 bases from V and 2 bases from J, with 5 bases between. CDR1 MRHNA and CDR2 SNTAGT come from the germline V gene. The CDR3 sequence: CASSERAGANVLTF. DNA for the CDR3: TGTGCCAGCAGTGAACGCGCTGGGGCCAACGTCCTGACTTTC.

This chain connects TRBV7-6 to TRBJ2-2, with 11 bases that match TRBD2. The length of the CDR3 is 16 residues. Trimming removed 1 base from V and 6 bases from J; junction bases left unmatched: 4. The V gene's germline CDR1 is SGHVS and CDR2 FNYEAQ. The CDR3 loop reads CASSLETSGSPGELFF. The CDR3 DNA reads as TGTGCCAGCAGCTTAGAAACTAGCGGGAGCCCCGGGGAGCTGTTTTTT.

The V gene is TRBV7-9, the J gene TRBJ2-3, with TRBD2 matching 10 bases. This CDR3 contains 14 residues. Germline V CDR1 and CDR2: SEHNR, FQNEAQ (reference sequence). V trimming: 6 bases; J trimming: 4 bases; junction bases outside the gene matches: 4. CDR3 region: CASSPGLAADTQYF. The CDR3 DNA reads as TGTGCCAGCAGTCCAGGACTAGCGGCAGATACGCAGTATTTT.

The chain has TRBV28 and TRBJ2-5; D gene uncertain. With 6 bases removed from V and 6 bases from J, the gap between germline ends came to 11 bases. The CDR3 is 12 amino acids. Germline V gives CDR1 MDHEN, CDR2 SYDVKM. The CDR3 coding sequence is TGTGCCAGCAGCCCACCGGCTCAGACCCAGTACTTC. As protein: CASSPPAQTQYF.

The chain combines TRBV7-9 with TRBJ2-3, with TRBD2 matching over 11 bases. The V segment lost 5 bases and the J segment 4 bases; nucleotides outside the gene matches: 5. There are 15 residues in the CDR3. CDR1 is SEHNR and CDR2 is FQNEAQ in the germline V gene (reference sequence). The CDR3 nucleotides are TGTGCCAGCAGCCTTAGCGGGGGGGCGGCAGATACGCAGTATTTT. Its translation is CASSLSGGAADTQYF.

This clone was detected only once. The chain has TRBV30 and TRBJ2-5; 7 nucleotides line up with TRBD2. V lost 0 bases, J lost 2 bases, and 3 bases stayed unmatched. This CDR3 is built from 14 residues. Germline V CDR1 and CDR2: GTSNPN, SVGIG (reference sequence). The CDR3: CAWSVGSGQETQYF. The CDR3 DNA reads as TGTGCCTGGAGTGTAGGTAGCGGGCAAGAGACCCAGTACTTC.

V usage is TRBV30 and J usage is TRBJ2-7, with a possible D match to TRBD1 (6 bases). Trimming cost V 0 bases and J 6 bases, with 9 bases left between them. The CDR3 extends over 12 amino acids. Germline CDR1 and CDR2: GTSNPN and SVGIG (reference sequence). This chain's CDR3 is CAWSVGGGEQYF. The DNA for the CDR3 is TGTGCCTGGAGTGTTGGGGGCGGCGAGCAGTACTTC.